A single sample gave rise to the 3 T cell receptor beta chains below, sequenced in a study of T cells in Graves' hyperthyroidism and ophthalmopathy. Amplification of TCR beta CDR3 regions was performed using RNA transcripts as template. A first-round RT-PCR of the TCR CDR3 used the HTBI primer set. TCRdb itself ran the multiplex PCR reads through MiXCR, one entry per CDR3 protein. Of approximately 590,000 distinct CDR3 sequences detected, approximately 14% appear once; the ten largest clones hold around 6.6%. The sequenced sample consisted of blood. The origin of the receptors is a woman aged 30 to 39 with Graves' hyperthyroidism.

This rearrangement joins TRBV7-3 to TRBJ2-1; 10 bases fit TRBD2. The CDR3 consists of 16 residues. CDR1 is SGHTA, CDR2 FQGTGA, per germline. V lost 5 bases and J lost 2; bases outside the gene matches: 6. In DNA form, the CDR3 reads TGTGCCAGCAGCCCGCCCCTAGCGGGAGCCTACAATGAGCAGTTCTTC. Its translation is CASSPPLAGAYNEQFF. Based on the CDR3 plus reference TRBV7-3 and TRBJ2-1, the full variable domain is GAGVSQTPSNKVTEKGKYVELRCDPISGHTALYWYRQSLGQGPEFLIYFQGTGAADDSGLPNDRFFAVRPEGSVSTLKIQRTERGDSAVYLCASSPPLAGAYNEQFFGPGTRLTVL.

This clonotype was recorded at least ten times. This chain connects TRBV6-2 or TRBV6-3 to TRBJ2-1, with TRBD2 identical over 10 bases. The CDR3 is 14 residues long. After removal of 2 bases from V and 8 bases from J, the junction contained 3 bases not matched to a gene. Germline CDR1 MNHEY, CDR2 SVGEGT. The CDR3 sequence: CASSYASGSDEQFF. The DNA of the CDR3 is TGTGCCAGCAGTTACGCTAGCGGGAGTGATGAGCAGTTCTTC.

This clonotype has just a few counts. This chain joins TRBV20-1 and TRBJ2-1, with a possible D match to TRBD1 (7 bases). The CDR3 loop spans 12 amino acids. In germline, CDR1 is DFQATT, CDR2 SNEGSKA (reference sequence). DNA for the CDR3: TGCAGCCTCACAGGGGACTTCACTGAGCAGTTCTTC. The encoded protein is CSLTGDFTEQFF.